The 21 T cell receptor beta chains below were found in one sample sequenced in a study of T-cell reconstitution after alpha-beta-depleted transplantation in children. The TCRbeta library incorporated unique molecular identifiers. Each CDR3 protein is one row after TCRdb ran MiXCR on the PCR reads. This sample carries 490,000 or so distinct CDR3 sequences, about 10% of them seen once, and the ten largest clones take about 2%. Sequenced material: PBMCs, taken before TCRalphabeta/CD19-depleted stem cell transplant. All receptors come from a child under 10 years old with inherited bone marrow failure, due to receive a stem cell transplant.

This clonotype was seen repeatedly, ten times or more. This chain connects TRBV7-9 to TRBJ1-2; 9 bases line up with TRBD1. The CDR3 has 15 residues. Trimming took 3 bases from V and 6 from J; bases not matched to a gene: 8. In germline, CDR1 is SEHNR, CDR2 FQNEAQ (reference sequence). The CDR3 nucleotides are TGTGCCAGCAGCTTTAACTACCGGGACAGGGATGGCTACACCTTC. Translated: CASSFNYRDRDGYTF. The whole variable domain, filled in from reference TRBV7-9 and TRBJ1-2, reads DTGVSQNPRHKITKRGQNVTFRCDPISEHNRLYWYRQTLGQGPEFLTYFQNEAQLEKSRLLSDRFSAERPKGSFSTLEIQRTEQGDSAMYLCASSFNYRDRDGYTFGSGTRLTVV.

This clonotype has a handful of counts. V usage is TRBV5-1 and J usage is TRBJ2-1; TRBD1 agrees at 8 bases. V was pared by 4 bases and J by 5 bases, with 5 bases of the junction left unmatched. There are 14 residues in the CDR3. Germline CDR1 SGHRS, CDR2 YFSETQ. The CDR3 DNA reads TGCGCCAGCAGCACCTGGACAGGGAACAATGAGCAGTTCTTC. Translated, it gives CASSTWTGNNEQFF.

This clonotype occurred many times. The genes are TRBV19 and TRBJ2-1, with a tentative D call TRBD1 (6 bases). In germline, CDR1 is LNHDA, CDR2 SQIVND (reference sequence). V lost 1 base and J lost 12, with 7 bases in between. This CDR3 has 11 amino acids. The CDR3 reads CASSIGTAQFF. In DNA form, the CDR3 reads TGTGCCAGTAGTATAGGGACAGCGCAGTTCTTC.

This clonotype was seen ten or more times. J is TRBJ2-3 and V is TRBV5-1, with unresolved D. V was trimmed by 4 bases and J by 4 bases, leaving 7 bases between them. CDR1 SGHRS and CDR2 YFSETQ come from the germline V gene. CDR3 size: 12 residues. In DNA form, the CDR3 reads TGCGCCAGCAGCCCTGAGGCAGATACGCAGTATTTT. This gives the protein CASSPEADTQYF.

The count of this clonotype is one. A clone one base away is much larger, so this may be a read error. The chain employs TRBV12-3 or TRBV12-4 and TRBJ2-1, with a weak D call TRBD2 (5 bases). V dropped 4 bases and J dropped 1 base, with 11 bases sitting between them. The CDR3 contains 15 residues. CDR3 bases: TGTGCCAGCAGTTCTAGCCCCTCATCCTACAATGAGCAGTTCTTC. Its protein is CASSSSPSSYNEQFF.

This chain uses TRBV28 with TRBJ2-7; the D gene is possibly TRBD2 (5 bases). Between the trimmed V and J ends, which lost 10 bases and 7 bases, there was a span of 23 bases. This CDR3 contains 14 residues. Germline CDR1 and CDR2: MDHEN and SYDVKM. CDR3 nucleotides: TGTGCCACCCTCGAGACTACCAGGACGGGGGAGCAGTACTTC. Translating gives CATLETTRTGEQYF.

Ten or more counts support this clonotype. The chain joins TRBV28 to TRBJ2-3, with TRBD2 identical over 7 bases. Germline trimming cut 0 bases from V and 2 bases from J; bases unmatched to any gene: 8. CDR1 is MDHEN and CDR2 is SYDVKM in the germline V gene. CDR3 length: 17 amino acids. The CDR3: CASSLWSLADSTDTQYF. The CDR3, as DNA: TGTGCCAGCAGTTTATGGTCCCTAGCGGACTCCACAGATACGCAGTATTTT. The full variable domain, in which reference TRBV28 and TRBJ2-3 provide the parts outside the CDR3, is DVKVTQSSRYLVKRTGEKVFLECVQDMDHENMFWYRQDPGLGLRLIYFSYDVKMKEKGDIPEGYSVSREKKERFSLILESASTNQTSMYLCASSLWSLADSTDTQYFGPGTRLTVL.

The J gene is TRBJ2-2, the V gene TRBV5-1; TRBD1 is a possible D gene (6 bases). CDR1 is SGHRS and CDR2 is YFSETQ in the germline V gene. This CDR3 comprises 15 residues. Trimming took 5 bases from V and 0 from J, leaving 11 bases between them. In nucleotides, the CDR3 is TGCGCCAGCAGTAAGGACAGAACGAACACCGGGGAGCTGTTTTTT. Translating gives CASSKDRTNTGELFF.

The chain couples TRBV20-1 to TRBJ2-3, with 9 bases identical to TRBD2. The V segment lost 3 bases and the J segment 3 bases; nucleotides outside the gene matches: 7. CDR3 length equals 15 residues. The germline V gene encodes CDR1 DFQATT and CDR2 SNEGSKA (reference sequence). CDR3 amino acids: CSARISGRRTDTQYF. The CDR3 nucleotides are TGCAGTGCTAGGATTAGCGGGAGACGGACAGATACGCAGTATTTT.

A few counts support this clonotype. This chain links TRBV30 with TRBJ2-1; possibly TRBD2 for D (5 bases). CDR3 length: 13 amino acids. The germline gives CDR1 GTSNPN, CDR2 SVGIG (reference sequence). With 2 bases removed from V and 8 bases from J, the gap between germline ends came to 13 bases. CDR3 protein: CAWSTGSGHEQFF. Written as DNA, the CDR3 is TGTGCCTGGAGTACGGGATCGGGCCATGAGCAGTTCTTC.

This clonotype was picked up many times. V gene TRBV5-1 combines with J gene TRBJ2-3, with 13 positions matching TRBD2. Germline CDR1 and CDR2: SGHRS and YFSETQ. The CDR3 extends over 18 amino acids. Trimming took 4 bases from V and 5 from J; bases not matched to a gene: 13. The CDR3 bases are TGCGCCAGCAGCCCATGGACTAGCGGGAGCGCTAAGGAAGATACGCAGTATTTT. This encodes CASSPWTSGSAKEDTQYF.

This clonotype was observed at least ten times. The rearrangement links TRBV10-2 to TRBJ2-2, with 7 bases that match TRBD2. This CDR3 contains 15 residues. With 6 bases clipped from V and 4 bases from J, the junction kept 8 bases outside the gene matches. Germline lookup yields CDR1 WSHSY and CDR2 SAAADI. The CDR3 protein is CASREGGVGTGELFF. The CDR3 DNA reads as TGCGCCAGCAGGGAGGGAGGGGTCGGCACCGGGGAGCTGTTTTTT.

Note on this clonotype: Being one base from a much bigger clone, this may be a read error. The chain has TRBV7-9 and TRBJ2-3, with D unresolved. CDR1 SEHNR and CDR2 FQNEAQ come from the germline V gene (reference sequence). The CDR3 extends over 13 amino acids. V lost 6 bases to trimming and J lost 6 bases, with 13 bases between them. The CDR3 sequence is CASSAPTSDTQYF. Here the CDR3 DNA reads TGTGCCAGCAGTGCCCCAACGTCGGATACGCAGTATTTT.

The CDR3 nucleotides are TGTGCCAGCAGCTTAGGGGCACACTACGAGCAGTACTTC. This encodes CASSLGAHYEQYF. V is TRBV7-2 and J is TRBJ2-7; unclear D gene. V gave up 1 base and J gave up 3 bases, with 7 bases separating them. The germline V gene encodes CDR1 SGHTA and CDR2 FQGNSA. The CDR3 totals 13 residues.

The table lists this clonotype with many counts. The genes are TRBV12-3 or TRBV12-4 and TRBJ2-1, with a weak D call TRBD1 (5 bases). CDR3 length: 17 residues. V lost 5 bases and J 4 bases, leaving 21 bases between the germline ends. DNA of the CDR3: TGTGCCAGCAGTCCACCTGGGGCTCGGGCTCTGTACAATGAGCAGTTCTTC. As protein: CASSPPGARALYNEQFF.

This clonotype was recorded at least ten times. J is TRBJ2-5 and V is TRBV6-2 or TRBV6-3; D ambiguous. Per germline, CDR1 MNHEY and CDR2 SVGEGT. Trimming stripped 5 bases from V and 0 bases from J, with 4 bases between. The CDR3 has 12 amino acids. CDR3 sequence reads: CASSGYQETQYF. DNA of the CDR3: TGTGCCAGCAGTGGCTACCAAGAGACCCAGTACTTC.

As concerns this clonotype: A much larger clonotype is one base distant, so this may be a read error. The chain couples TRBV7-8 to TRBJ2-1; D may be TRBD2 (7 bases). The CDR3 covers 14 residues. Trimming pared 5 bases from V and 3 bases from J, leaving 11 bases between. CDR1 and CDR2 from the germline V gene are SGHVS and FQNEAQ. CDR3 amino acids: CASSGGGDYNEQFF. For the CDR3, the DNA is TGTGCCAGCAGCGGAGGGGGGGACTACAATGAGCAGTTCTTC.

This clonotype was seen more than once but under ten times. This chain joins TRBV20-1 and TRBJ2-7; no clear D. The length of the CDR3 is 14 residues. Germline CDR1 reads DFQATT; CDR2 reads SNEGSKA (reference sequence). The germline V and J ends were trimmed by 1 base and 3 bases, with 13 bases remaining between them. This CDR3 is CSARVLDASYEQYF. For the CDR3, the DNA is TGCAGTGCTAGAGTTTTAGATGCTAGCTACGAGCAGTACTTC.

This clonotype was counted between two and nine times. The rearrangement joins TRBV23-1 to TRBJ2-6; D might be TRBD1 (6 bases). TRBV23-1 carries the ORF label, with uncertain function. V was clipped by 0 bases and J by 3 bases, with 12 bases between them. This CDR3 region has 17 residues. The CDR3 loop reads CASSQSKQGFGANVLTF. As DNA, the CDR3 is TGCGCCAGCAGTCAATCGAAACAGGGTTTTGGGGCCAACGTCCTGACTTTC.

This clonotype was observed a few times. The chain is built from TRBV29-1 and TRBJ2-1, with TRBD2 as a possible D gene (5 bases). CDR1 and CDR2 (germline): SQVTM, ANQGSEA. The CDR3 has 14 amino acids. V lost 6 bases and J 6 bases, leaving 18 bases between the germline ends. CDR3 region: CSVGTGLTINEQFF. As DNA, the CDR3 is TGCAGCGTGGGCACGGGGTTGACCATCAATGAGCAGTTCTTC.

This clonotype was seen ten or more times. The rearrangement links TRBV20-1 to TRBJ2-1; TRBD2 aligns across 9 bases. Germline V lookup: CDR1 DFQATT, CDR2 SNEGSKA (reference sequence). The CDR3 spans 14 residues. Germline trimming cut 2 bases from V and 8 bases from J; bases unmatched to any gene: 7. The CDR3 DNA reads TGCAGTGCTAGATGGGCGGGAGGGTTAGATGAGCAGTTCTTC. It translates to CSARWAGGLDEQFF.